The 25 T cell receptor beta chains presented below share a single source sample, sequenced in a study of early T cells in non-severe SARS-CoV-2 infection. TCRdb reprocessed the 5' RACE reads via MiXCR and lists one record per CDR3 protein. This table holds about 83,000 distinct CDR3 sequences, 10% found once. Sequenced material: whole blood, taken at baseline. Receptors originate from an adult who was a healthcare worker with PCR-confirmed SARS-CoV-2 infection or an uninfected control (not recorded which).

CDR3 sequence: CAWSGTYEQYF. CDR3 coding DNA: TGTGCCTGGAGTGGGACCTACGAGCAGTACTTC. The gene calls are TRBV30 and TRBJ2-7, with D hard to call. CDR1 and CDR2 (germline): GTSNPN, SVGIG (reference sequence). V was pared by 1 base and J by 2 bases, with 3 bases between. This CDR3 contains 11 residues.

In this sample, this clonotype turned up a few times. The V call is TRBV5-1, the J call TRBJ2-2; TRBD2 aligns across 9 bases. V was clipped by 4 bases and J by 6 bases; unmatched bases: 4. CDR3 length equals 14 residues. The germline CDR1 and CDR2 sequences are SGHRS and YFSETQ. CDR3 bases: TGCGCCAGCAGCCTGAGCGGGAGGTCCGGGGAGCTGTTTTTT. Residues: CASSLSGRSGELFF.

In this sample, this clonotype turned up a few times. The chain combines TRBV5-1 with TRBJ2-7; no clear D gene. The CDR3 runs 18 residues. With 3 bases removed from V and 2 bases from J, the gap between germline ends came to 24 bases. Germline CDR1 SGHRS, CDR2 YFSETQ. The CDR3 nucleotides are TGCGCCAGCAGCTCTCGACCTTTTCGGGCTACAGAGACCTACGAGCAGTACTTC. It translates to CASSSRPFRATETYEQYF.

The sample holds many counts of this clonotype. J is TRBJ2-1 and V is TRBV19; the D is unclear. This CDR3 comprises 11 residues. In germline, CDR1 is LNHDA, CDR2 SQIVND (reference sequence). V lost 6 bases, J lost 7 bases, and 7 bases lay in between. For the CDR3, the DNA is TGTGCCAGTAGGTCCGAAAATGAGCAGTTCTTC. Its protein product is CASRSENEQFF.

CDR3 residues: CASSDRAADTQYF. DNA of the CDR3: TGTGCCAGCAGTGACAGGGCGGCAGATACGCAGTATTTT. V gene TRBV6-4 combines with J gene TRBJ2-3; unclear D gene. This CDR3 has 13 residues. Germline CDR1 MRHNA, CDR2 SNTAGT. The V and J ends lost 2 bases and 4 bases respectively, with 7 bases between them.

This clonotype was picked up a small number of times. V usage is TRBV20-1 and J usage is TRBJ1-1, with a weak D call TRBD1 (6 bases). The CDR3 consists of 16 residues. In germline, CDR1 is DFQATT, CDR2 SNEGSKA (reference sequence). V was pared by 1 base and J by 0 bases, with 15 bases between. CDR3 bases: TGCAGTGCTAGAGGGTCGGGGGCCCTTATGAACACTGAAGCTTTCTTT. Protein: CSARGSGALMNTEAFF.

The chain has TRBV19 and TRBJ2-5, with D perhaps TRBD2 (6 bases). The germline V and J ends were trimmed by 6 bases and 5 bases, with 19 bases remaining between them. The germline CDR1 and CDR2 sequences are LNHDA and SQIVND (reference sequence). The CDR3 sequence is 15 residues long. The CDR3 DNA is TGTGCCAGTAGCCGAGGGCTGACGGAGGGGGAGACCCAGTACTTC. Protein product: CASSRGLTEGETQYF.

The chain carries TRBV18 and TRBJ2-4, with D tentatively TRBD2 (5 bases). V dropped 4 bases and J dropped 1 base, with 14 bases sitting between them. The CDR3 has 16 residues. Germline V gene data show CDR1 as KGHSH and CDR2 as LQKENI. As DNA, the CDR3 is TGTGCCAGCTCACTTGGACTCACTAACGCCAAAAACATTCAGTACTTC. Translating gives CASSLGLTNAKNIQYF.

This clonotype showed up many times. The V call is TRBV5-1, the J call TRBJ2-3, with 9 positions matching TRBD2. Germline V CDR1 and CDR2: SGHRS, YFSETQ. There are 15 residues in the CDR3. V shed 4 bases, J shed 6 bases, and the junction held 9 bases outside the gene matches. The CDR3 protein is CASSLREGTVDTQYF. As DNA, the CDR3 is TGCGCCAGCAGCCTGCGGGAGGGCACAGTGGATACGCAGTATTTT.

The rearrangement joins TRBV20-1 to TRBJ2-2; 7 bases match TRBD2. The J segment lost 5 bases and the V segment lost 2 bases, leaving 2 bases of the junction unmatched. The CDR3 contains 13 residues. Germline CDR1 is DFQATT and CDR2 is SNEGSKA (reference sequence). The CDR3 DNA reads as TGCAGTGCTAGACTCGGGGGGACCGGGGAGCTGTTTTTT. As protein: CSARLGGTGELFF.

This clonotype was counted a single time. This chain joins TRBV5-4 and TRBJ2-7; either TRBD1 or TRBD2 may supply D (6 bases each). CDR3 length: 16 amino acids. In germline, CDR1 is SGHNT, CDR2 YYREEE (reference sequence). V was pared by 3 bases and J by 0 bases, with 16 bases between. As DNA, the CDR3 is TGTGCCAGCAGCTCCAGGGGAGGCGGTAGCTCCTACGAGCAGTACTTC. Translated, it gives CASSSRGGGSSYEQYF.

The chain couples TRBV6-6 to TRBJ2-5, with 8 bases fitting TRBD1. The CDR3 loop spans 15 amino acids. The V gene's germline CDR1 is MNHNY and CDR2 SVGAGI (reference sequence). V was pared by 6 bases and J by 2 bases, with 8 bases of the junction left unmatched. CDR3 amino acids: CASRPSRGRQETQYF. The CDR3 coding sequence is TGTGCCAGCAGGCCAAGCAGGGGGCGGCAAGAGACCCAGTACTTC.

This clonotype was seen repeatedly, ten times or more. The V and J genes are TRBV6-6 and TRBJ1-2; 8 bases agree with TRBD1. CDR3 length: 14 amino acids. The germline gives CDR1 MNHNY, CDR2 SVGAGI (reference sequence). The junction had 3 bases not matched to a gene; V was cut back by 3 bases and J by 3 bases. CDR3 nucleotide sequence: TGTGCCAGCAGTTATTCGGGACAGGACTATGGCTACACCTTC. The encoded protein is CASSYSGQDYGYTF.

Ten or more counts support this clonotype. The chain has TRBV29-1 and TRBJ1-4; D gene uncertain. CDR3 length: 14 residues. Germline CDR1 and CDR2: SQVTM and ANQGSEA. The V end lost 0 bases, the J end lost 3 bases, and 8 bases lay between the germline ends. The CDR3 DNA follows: TGCAGCGTTGAAGATTGGTCGTCTAATGAAAAACTGTTTTTT. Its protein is CSVEDWSSNEKLFF.

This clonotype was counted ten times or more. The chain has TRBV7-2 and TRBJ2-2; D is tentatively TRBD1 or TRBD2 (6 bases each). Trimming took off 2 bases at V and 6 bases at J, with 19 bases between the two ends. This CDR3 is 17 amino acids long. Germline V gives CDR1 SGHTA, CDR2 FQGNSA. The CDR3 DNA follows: TGTGCCAGCAGCTTATCAGAAGGAGGGGGAGACGCCGGGGAGCTGTTTTTT. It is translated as CASSLSEGGGDAGELFF.

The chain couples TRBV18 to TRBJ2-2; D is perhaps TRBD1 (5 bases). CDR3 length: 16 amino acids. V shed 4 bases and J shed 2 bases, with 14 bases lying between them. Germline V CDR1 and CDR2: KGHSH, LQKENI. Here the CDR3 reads CASSLPQGLNTGELFF. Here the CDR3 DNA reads TGTGCCAGCTCACTCCCCCAGGGTTTAAACACCGGGGAGCTGTTTTTT.

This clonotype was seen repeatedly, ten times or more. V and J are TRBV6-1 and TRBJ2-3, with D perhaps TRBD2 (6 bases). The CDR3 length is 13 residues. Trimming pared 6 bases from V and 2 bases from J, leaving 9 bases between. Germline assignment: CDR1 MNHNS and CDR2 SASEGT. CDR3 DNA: TGTGCCAGCAGGGAGGGAACCACAGATACGCAGTATTTT. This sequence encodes CASREGTTDTQYF.

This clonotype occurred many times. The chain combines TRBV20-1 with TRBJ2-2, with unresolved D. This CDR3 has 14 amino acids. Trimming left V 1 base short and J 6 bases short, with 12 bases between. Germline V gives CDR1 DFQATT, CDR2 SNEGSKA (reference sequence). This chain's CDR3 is CSARGSQSSGELFF. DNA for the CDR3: TGCAGTGCTAGAGGGAGTCAGAGTTCCGGGGAGCTGTTTTTT.

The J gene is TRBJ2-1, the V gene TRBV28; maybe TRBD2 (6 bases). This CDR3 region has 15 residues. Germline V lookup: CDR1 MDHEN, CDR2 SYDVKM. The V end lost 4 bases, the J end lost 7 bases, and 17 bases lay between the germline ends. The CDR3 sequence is CASSSDSEAGNEQFF. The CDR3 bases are TGTGCCAGCAGTTCCGACTCCGAGGCGGGGAATGAGCAGTTCTTC.

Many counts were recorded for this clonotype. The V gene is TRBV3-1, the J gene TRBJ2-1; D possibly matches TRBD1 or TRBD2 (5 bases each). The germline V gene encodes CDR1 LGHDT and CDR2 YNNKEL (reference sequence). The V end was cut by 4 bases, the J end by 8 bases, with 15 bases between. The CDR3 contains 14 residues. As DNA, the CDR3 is TGTGCCAGCAGCCGTGGGGGAGTAAGCGATGAGCAGTTCTTC. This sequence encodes CASSRGGVSDEQFF.

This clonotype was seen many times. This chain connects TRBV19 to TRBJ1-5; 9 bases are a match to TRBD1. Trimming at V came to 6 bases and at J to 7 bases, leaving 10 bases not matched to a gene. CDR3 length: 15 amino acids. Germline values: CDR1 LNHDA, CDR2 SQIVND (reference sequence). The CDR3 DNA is TGTGCCAGTAGCACCCCAGGACAGGGGACCCAGCCCCAGCATTTT. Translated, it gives CASSTPGQGTQPQHF.

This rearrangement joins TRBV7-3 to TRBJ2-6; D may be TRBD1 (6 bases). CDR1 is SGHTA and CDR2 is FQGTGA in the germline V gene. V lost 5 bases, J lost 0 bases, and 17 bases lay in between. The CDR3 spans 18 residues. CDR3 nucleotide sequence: TGTGCCAGCAGCCCCCGGACAGCGCCCCGCTCTGGGGCCAACGTCCTGACTTTC. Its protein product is CASSPRTAPRSGANVLTF.

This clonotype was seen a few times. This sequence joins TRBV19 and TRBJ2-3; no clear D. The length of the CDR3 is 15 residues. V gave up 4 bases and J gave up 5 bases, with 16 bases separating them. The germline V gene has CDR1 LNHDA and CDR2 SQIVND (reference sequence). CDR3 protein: CASSTPKGTGDTQYF. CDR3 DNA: TGTGCCAGTAGTACCCCTAAGGGAACTGGAGATACGCAGTATTTT.

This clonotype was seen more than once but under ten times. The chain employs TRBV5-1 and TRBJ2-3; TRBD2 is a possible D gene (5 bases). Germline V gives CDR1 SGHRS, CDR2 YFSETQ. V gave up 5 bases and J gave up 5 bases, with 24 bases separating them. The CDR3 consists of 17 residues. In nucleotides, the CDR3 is TGCGCCAGCAGTCCGGGCGGCATGAGAATGGGGAGAGATACGCAGTATTTT. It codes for CASSPGGMRMGRDTQYF. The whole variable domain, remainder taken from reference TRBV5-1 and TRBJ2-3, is KAGVTQTPRYLIKTRGQQVTLSCSPISGHRSVSWYQQTPGQGLQFLFEYFSETQRNKGNFPGRFSGRQFSNSRSEMNVSTLELGDSALYLCASSPGGMRMGRDTQYFGPGTRLTVL.

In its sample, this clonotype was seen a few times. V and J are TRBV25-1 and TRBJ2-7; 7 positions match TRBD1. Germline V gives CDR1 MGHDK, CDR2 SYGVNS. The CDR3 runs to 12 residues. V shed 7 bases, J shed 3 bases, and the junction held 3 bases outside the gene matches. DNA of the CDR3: TGTGCCAGCACCAGGACAGGCTACGAGCAGTACTTC. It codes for CASTRTGYEQYF.